Listed here are 8 T cell receptor beta chains from one sample, sequenced in a study of T-cell reconstitution after alpha-beta-depleted transplantation in children. The TCRbeta library incorporated unique molecular identifiers. TCRdb re-analysed the PCR reads in MiXCR, keeping a single row per CDR3 protein. The sample has about 200,000 distinct CDR3 sequences; roughly 7% are singletons. Sequencing used PBMCs, obtained before TCRalphabeta/CD19-depleted stem cell transplant. Receptors were obtained from a boy aged 2-9 years with acute lymphoblastic leukemia, due to receive a stem cell transplant.

This clonotype was counted at least ten times. The chain employs TRBV29-1 and TRBJ1-1; maybe TRBD1 (6 bases). V was pared by 4 bases and J by 0 bases, with 9 bases between. Germline CDR1 SQVTM, CDR2 ANQGSEA. The CDR3 has 13 amino acids. The CDR3 loop reads CSVVRGLNTEAFF. CDR3 bases: TGCAGCGTTGTGAGGGGGTTGAACACTGAAGCTTTCTTT.

The chain combines TRBV11-3 with TRBJ2-2, with TRBD1 identical over 10 bases. Germline V gene lookup returns CDR1 SGHNT and CDR2 YENEEA. V shed 5 bases, J shed 3 bases, and the junction held 6 bases outside the gene matches. The CDR3 length is 16 residues. The CDR3 DNA is TGTGCCAGCAGCCAAGGGACAGGGGTATACACCGGGGAGCTGTTTTTT. Translation gives CASSQGTGVYTGELFF.

This clonotype was recorded many times. This sequence joins TRBV4-3 and TRBJ2-7; possibly TRBD1 for D (6 bases). The CDR3 is 16 residues long. V lost 3 bases and J 0 bases, leaving 15 bases between the germline ends. From germline, CDR1 is LGHNA and CDR2 YSLEER. CDR3: CASSQGRTATSYEQYF. The CDR3 nucleotides are TGCGCCAGCAGCCAGGGTAGGACAGCCACCTCCTACGAGCAGTACTTC.

This clonotype was recorded many times. The chain links TRBV11-2 to TRBJ2-1; D unresolved. This CDR3 is built from 13 residues. Germline lookup yields CDR1 SGHAT and CDR2 FQNNGV. V gave up 1 base and J gave up 8 bases, with 9 bases separating them. As DNA, the CDR3 is TGTGCCAGCAGCTTAGGAAGGGTCGATGAGCAGTTCTTC. It translates to CASSLGRVDEQFF.

This clonotype was seen a few times. V is TRBV20-1 and J is TRBJ2-6; possibly TRBD2 for D (6 bases). Germline V gene data show CDR1 as DFQATT and CDR2 as SNEGSKA (reference sequence). This CDR3 region has 16 residues. Deletions cut 1 base from V and 0 bases from J, with 10 bases between. Here the CDR3 DNA reads TGCAGTGCTAGAGCTGGGGGGAGCTCTGGGGCCAACGTCCTGACTTTC. As protein: CSARAGGSSGANVLTF.

The chain uses TRBV3-1 and TRBJ2-7; TRBD2 aligns across 14 bases. The V gene's germline CDR1 is LGHDT and CDR2 YNNKEL (reference sequence). V was pared by 4 bases and J by 4 bases, with 15 bases of the junction left unmatched. The CDR3 consists of 19 residues. The CDR3 loop is CASSRPGTSGGATVYEQYF. The CDR3, as DNA: TGTGCCAGCAGCCGACCCGGGACTAGCGGGGGAGCGACGGTTTACGAGCAGTACTTC.

In its sample, this clonotype was seen many times. The junction and the germline gene differ at one end; a read error may be behind it. The chain is built from TRBV7-2 and TRBJ2-6; the match to TRBD1 covers 8 bases. CDR1 SGHTA and CDR2 FQGNSA come from the germline V gene. The CDR3 loop spans 16 amino acids. The CDR3 spells CASRLGQGSGANVLTF. The DNA of the CDR3 is TGTGCCAGCAGATTAGGACAGGGCTCTGGGGCCAACGTCCTGACTTTC.

This clonotype was detected many times. This rearrangement joins TRBV11-2 to TRBJ2-3; D gene ambiguous. The CDR3 is 12 residues long. Germline CDR1 is SGHAT and CDR2 is FQNNGV. With 5 bases removed from V and 6 bases from J, the gap between germline ends came to 9 bases. The CDR3 DNA is TGTGCCAGCAGCCTCTTGGGGGATACGCAGTATTTT. Translated: CASSLLGDTQYF.